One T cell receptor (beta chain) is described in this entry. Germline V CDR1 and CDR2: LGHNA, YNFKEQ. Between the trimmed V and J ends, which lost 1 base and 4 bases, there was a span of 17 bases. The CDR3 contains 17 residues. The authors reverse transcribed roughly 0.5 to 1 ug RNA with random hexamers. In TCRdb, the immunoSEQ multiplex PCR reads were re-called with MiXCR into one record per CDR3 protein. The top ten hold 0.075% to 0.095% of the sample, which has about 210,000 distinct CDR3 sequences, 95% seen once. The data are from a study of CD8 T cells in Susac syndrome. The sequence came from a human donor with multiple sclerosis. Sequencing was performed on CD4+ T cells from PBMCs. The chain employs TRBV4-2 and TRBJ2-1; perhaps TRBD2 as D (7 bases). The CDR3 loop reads CASSQVGGAGQYNEQFF. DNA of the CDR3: TGTGCCAGCAGCCAAGTTGGGGGGGCAGGGCAATACAATGAGCAGTTCTTC.